Shown below are 28 T cell receptor beta chains from a single sample sequenced in a study of graft-versus-host responses after intestinal transplantation. The protocol was immunoSEQ multiplex PCR, while the TCRdb copy is restricted to in-frame clones and leaves out a portion. The sample includes approximately 130,000 clones, around 94% seen only once; the top ten take around 0.16%. Their antigens are not known. Material: unstimulated CD4+ T cells sorted from spleen or lymph node cells, obtained before intestinal transplant. The receptors here all came from a human donor who received an intestinal transplant.

This chain connects TRBV7-9 to TRBJ1-1; TRBD1 matches 7 bases. The CDR3 runs 16 residues. CDR1 and CDR2 from the germline V gene are SEHNR and FQNEAQ (reference sequence). The trim removed 2 bases at V and 1 base at J, leaving 7 bases unmatched. The CDR3 nucleotides read TGTGCCAGCAGCTTATACCCGGGACAGACGAACACTGAAGCTTTCTTT. Protein product: CASSLYPGQTNTEAFF.

CDR3 bases: TGTGCCAGCAGTTTCAGGGACAGGACCCCTATTGAAGCTTTCTTT. Its protein is CASSFRDRTPIEAFF. This chain connects TRBV6-6 to TRBJ1-1, with 8 bases identical to TRBD1. Germline V lookup: CDR1 MNHNY, CDR2 SVGAGI (reference sequence). This CDR3 spans 15 amino acids. The trim removed 4 bases at V and 7 bases at J, leaving 11 bases unmatched.

The rearrangement joins TRBV12-5 to TRBJ2-1, with TRBD1 matching 10 bases. The germline V gene has CDR1 LGHNT and CDR2 FRNRAP. The CDR3 has 15 amino acids. Trimming took 2 bases from V and 7 from J; bases not matched to a gene: 5. CDR3 in DNA: TGTGCTAGTGGTTTGTGGGGACAGGGGAGGAATGAGCAGTTCTTC. It codes for CASGLWGQGRNEQFF.

The chain couples TRBV7-9 to TRBJ1-6, with TRBD1 as a possible D gene (5 bases). V lost 6 bases and J 8 bases, leaving 11 bases between the germline ends. Germline V CDR1 and CDR2: SEHNR, FQNEAQ (reference sequence). The CDR3 consists of 13 residues. The CDR3 loop is CASSRGRDSPLHF. DNA for the CDR3: TGTGCCAGCAGTCGGGGGAGGGATTCACCCCTCCACTTT.

Remarks on this clone: The sample holds other DNA sequences that translate to the same CDR3. The rearrangement links TRBV7-9 to TRBJ1-2; the D gene is possibly TRBD1 (6 bases). In germline, CDR1 is SEHNR, CDR2 FQNEAQ (reference sequence). Trimming shortened V by 3 bases and J by 2 bases, and 10 bases separated the two germline ends. The CDR3 is 14 amino acids. Written as DNA, the CDR3 is TGTGCCAGCAGCTTTACAGGGATCAACTATGGCTACACCTTC. Translating gives CASSFTGINYGYTF.

The V call is TRBV4-2, the J call TRBJ2-2, with 7 bases matching TRBD1. Germline-derived CDR1 and CDR2 are LGHNA and YNFKEQ. The CDR3 spans 18 residues. V lost 1 base and J lost 3; bases outside the gene matches: 11. The DNA for the CDR3 is TGTGCCAGCAGCCAAGGAACTCCGGGACAGCGATACACCGGGGAGCTGTTTTTT. As protein: CASSQGTPGQRYTGELFF.

The chain uses TRBV6-6 and TRBJ2-1; 9 bases align to TRBD2. The germline CDR1 and CDR2 sequences are MNHNY and SVGAGI (reference sequence). Trimming cost V 2 bases and J 4 bases; bases outside gene matches: 6. CDR3 length: 16 amino acids. This CDR3 is CASSYPLAGAYNEQFF. CDR3 DNA: TGTGCCAGCAGTTACCCGTTAGCGGGAGCATACAATGAGCAGTTCTTC.

The chain recombines TRBV9 with TRBJ1-4; 7 nucleotides line up with TRBD1. Germline CDR1 SGDLS, CDR2 YYNGEE. The CDR3 is made up of 15 amino acids. Trimming at V came to 3 bases and at J to 6 bases, leaving 8 bases not matched to a gene. This chain's CDR3 is CASSAATGEHEKLFF. The CDR3 nucleotides are TGTGCCAGCAGCGCCGCTACAGGGGAACATGAAAAACTGTTTTTT.

The CDR3 reads CASRGTELAKNIQYF. The CDR3, as DNA: TGTGCCAGCAGGGGGACAGAACTAGCCAAAAACATTCAGTACTTC. The chain carries TRBV6-6 and TRBJ2-4, with TRBD1 matching over 7 bases. The CDR3 consists of 15 residues. V lost 6 bases and J lost 0; bases outside the gene matches: 5. Germline lookup yields CDR1 MNHNY and CDR2 SVGAGI (reference sequence).

This chain uses TRBV6-5 with TRBJ1-4, with D possibly matching TRBD1 (6 bases). V gave up 10 bases and J gave up 7 bases, with 13 bases separating them. This CDR3 contains 12 residues. CDR1 and CDR2 from the germline V gene are MNHEY and SVGAGI. Written as DNA, the CDR3 is TGTGCCATTCAGGGGTTTGGTGAAAAACTGTTTTTT. Translated: CAIQGFGEKLFF.

This clone turned up a few times. The J gene is TRBJ2-5, the V gene TRBV5-4; D remains ambiguous. This CDR3 has 15 amino acids. Trimming stripped 2 bases from V and 5 bases from J, with 16 bases between. CDR1 is SGHNT and CDR2 is YYREEE in the germline V gene (reference sequence). The CDR3 coding sequence is TGTGCCAGCAGCTTCAAATCTTCCGCCAGGGAGACCCAGTACTTC. This gives the protein CASSFKSSARETQYF.

The rearrangement uses TRBV9 and TRBJ2-1; a possible D gene is TRBD2 (7 bases). V was shortened by 0 bases and J by 0 bases, with 31 bases between the two germline ends. This CDR3 comprises 23 residues. Germline V gene lookup returns CDR1 SGDLS and CDR2 YYNGEE. In nucleotides, the CDR3 is TGTGCCAGCAGCGTAGAGTCCCCGGGTGGGGGGGCCACCTTCAGGAGCTCCTACAATGAGCAGTTCTTC. This encodes CASSVESPGGGATFRSSYNEQFF. Using reference TRBV9 and TRBJ2-1 for the parts outside the CDR3, the full variable domain is DSGVTQTPKHLITATGQRVTLRCSPRSGDLSVYWYQQSLDQGLQFLIQYYNGEERAKGNILERFSAQQFPDLHSELNLSSLELGDSALYFCASSVESPGGGATFRSSYNEQFFGPGTRLTVL.

This chain joins TRBV30 and TRBJ2-4; 8 bases align to TRBD2. Looked up from germline, CDR1 is GTSNPN and CDR2 is SVGIG (reference sequence). The CDR3 is 13 residues long. V was clipped by 5 bases and J by 7 bases; unmatched bases: 7. The CDR3 sequence: CAWSSGGPNIQYF. The CDR3 DNA sequence: TGTGCCTGGTCATCGGGGGGGCCGAACATTCAGTACTTC.

V is TRBV6-5 and J is TRBJ2-3; D is uncertain. CDR3 length: 15 residues. V was cut by 2 bases and J by 0 bases, with 9 bases left in between. The germline CDR1 and CDR2 sequences are MNHEY and SVGAGI. This CDR3 is CASSYQQPSTDTQYF. In DNA form, the CDR3 reads TGTGCCAGCAGTTACCAGCAGCCTAGCACAGATACGCAGTATTTT.

The chain employs TRBV2 and TRBJ1-2, with D tentatively TRBD1 (5 bases). There are 13 residues in the CDR3. CDR1 and CDR2 (germline): SNHLY, FYNNEI. V was cut by 2 bases and J by 4 bases, with 8 bases left in between. DNA of the CDR3: TGTGCCAGCAGTGAATTGGGGCCCTATGGCTACACCTTC. It specifies CASSELGPYGYTF.

The V and J genes are TRBV5-1 and TRBJ1-1; the D gene is possibly TRBD1 (5 bases). The V and J ends lost 0 bases and 2 bases respectively, with 14 bases between them. This CDR3 has 16 amino acids. CDR1 is SGHRS, CDR2 YFSETQ, per germline. CDR3 residues: CASSLGQGMGNTEAFF. The DNA for the CDR3 is TGCGCCAGCAGCTTGGGGCAGGGCATGGGTAACACTGAAGCTTTCTTT.

In the case of this clone: Germline and junction disagree at one end, which may indicate a read error. At the DNA level, this CDR3 is encoded by other sequences in the same sample as well. The V and J genes are TRBV27 and TRBJ1-5; D may be TRBD1 (6 bases). CDR1 is MNHEY, CDR2 SMNVEV, per germline (reference sequence). The CDR3 is 15 residues long. The CDR3 sequence is CASSQGSGANQPQHF. CDR3 bases: TGTGCCAGCAGCCAGGGCTCAGGGGCTAATCAGCCCCAGCACTTT.

The genes are TRBV5-5 and TRBJ1-1; D may be TRBD1 (6 bases). Germline CDR1 reads SGHKS; CDR2 reads YYEKEE (reference sequence). CDR3 length: 16 residues. V shed 3 bases and J shed 4 bases, with 19 bases lying between them. Here the CDR3 DNA reads TGTGCCAGCAGCTGGACAATACAGGGCGGTGTCACTGAAGCTTTCTTT. This sequence encodes CASSWTIQGGVTEAFF.

The chain recombines TRBV15 with TRBJ1-5; D is unclear. The CDR3 totals 15 residues. CDR1 is LNHNV, CDR2 YYDKDF, per germline (reference sequence). The V end was cut by 5 bases, the J end by 5 bases, with 16 bases between. This CDR3 is CATSGTFDIHQPQHF. The CDR3 DNA follows: TGTGCCACCAGCGGAACCTTCGACATCCATCAGCCCCAGCATTTT.

V is TRBV19 and J is TRBJ1-4, with D possibly TRBD1 on 6 matching bases. The CDR3 contains 15 residues. The V and J ends lost 10 bases and 0 bases respectively, with 15 bases between them. The germline gives CDR1 LNHDA, CDR2 SQIVND (reference sequence). CDR3: CATSTGISTNEKLFF. In DNA, the CDR3 is TGTGCCACTTCGACAGGCATTTCAACTAATGAAAAACTGTTTTTT.

The gene calls are TRBV7-8 and TRBJ1-1; D ambiguous. CDR1 and CDR2 (germline): SGHVS, FQNEAQ. V shed 5 bases and J shed 1 base, with 11 bases lying between them. CDR3 length: 14 residues. The CDR3 spells CASSRAHGNTEAFF. CDR3 bases: TGTGCCAGCAGCCGCGCCCACGGGAACACTGAAGCTTTCTTT.

In its sample, this clone was seen a few times. The gene calls are TRBV10-3 and TRBJ2-7; TRBD1 is a possible D gene (6 bases). This CDR3 spans 15 amino acids. CDR1 ENHRY and CDR2 SYGVKD come from the germline V gene. V was cut by 0 bases and J by 3 bases, with 12 bases left in between. Here the CDR3 DNA reads TGTGCCATCAGTGAGTCGAGCCAGGGGATCTACGAGCAGTACTTC. Its protein product is CAISESSQGIYEQYF.

The chain combines TRBV19 with TRBJ1-3; D is uncertain. The germline V and J ends were trimmed by 4 bases and 4 bases, with 14 bases remaining between them. Germline V gene data show CDR1 as LNHDA and CDR2 as SQIVND (reference sequence). The CDR3 extends over 15 amino acids. CDR3 sequence: CASSTTYDLGNTIYF. In DNA form, the CDR3 reads TGTGCCAGTAGTACCACTTATGACCTCGGAAACACCATATATTTT.

J is TRBJ2-2 and V is TRBV7-2; 9 positions agree with TRBD2. Germline loops: CDR1 SGHTA, CDR2 FQGNSA. V shed 5 bases, J shed 3 bases, and the junction held 4 bases outside the gene matches. The CDR3 runs to 15 residues. CDR3: CASSPRTSDTGELFF. DNA of the CDR3: TGTGCCAGCAGCCCGCGGACTAGCGACACCGGGGAGCTGTTTTTT.

The chain recombines TRBV10-3 with TRBJ2-5; D not resolved. V lost 6 bases and J 5 bases, leaving 19 bases between the germline ends. CDR3 size: 15 residues. Per the germline V gene, CDR1 is ENHRY and CDR2 is SYGVKD. CDR3 amino acids: CAISPGATLGETQYF. The CDR3 DNA follows: TGTGCCATCAGCCCGGGCGCTACTCTTGGGGAGACCCAGTACTTC.

This clone was seen just once. The gene calls are TRBV18 and TRBJ2-1; a weak D match, TRBD1 (6 bases). CDR1 is KGHSH, CDR2 LQKENI, per germline. The CDR3 has 15 residues. Trimming left V 2 bases short and J 12 bases short, with 20 bases between. This CDR3 is CASSPGQGQTSTQFF. The CDR3 DNA follows: TGTGCCAGCTCACCAGGGCAGGGGCAAACATCGACGCAGTTCTTC.

The chain carries TRBV5-1 and TRBJ1-2; TRBD1 might be the D (6 bases). Germline lookup yields CDR1 SGHRS and CDR2 YFSETQ. The CDR3 spans 14 residues. Trimming stripped 0 bases from V and 6 bases from J, with 12 bases between. The CDR3 loop is CASSLGGTPNGYTF. The CDR3 region has the DNA TGCGCCAGCAGCTTGGGTGGGACACCTAATGGCTACACCTTC.

This chain joins TRBV10-1 and TRBJ2-7; TRBD2 might be the D (6 bases). V was pared by 3 bases and J by 9 bases, with 15 bases between. Germline V gene lookup returns CDR1 WNHNN and CDR2 SYGVQD (reference sequence). The CDR3 totals 13 residues. Here the CDR3 reads CASSDQGLGGQYF. CDR3 in DNA: TGCGCCAGCAGTGATCAGGGCCTCGGGGGGCAGTACTTC.